This T cell receptor (beta chain) was sequenced during a study of early T cells in non-severe SARS-CoV-2 infection. The V and J ends lost 5 bases and 4 bases, in that order; junction bases with no gene match: 10. This CDR3 comprises 15 residues. CDR1 and CDR2 (germline): SEHNR, FQNEAQ (reference sequence). TCRdb independently ran MiXCR on the 5' RACE reads; one entry per CDR3 protein. The table records about 130,000 distinct CDR3 sequences, just under 15% of them present only once. This clonotype was seen only a few times. The sample taken for sequencing was whole blood. V is TRBV7-9 and J is TRBJ1-1; TRBD1 matches at 7 bases. The receptor was isolated from an adult who was a healthcare worker with PCR-confirmed SARS-CoV-2 infection or an uninfected control (not recorded which). The CDR3 sequence is CASSRQGQQGTEAFF. The CDR3 coding sequence is TGTGCCAGCAGCCGACAGGGACAGCAGGGCACTGAAGCTTTCTTT.